The clone carrying this T cell receptor beta chain was observed a few times. Its antigen remains unknown. This entry comes from a study of CD8+ T cells in alopecia areata. Background on the study: Disease severity was quantified as SALT score of affected scalp area.

The treatment is: oral pan-JAK inhibitor, 5-10 mg twice daily. Germline V CDR1 and CDR2: MNHEY, SVGAGI. This CDR3 region has 15 residues. V was cut by 6 bases and J by 5 bases, with 19 bases left in between. The study's findings and limits: Scalp clonality, together with expanded CD8+ clones among the top 100, fell significantly with tofacitinib.

RNA, once extracted, was reverse transcribed into cDNA for use as the sequencing template. Generated by immunoSEQ multiplex PCR, the TCRdb table keeps only in-frame clones and is missing some. The sample gives about 120,000 clones, 50% to 75% of which show up once; just under 30% is in the top ten. This specimen was CD8+ T cells sorted from blood, taken at week 4, from a patient treated with tofacitinib. The TCR sequence derives from a human donor with alopecia areata. V and J are TRBV6-5 and TRBJ2-5, with no clear D. CDR3 residues: CASSRIDPVVETQYF. The CDR3, as DNA: TGTGCCAGCAGCCGCATAGATCCCGTCGTGGAGACCCAGTACTTC.